These 6 T cell receptor beta chains were all obtained from the same sample, sequenced in a study of T cell clonality in common variable immunodeficiency. Their recognized antigens are unknown. Using immunoSEQ multiplex PCR, the repertoire was profiled, and TCRdb retains in-frame clones only, with some absent. The sample holds about 19,000 clones, and no clone turns up only once. General study results and limits: Fewer deletions and N-nucleotide insertions were reportedly seen in common variable immunodeficiency TCR beta sequences.

Sequenced material: peripheral blood mononuclear cells. These receptors originate from a human donor with common variable immunodeficiency.

This clone counts as medium-sized (0.01 to 0.1%). The read terminates 3 residues ahead of where the CDR3 ends, so the germline J gene completes it. V and J are TRBV7-4 and TRBJ2-5; perhaps TRBD1 as D (6 bases). Trimming shortened V by 5 bases and J by 2 bases, and 15 bases separated the two germline ends. The germline gives CDR1 SGHVT, CDR2 SQSDAQ. The CDR3 runs 15 residues. CDR3 protein: CASSTRQEMQETQYF. The CDR3 DNA, read in part, is TGTGCCAGCAGCACCCGACAGGAGATGCAAGAGACC.

This clone was seen repeatedly, ten times or more. The sequenced fragment ends 3 residues before the CDR3 boundary, so the rest is inferred from the germline J gene. This sequence joins TRBV20-1 and TRBJ2-7, with TRBD2 matching over 10 bases. Germline V gene sequence: CDR1 DFQATT, CDR2 SNEGSKA (reference sequence). V was pared by 0 bases and J by 4 bases, with 9 bases of the junction left unmatched. CDR3 size: 16 residues. The sequenced CDR3 bases are TGCAGTGCTAGAGATTCTGCTAGCGGGGGAACTTACGAG. Its translation is CSARDSASGGTYE. The full CDR3 protein is CSARDSASGGTYEQYF.

This clone was detected many times. The CDR3 end falls 3 residues outside the read, so it is completed with the germline J gene. V and J are TRBV5-6 and TRBJ2-7, with unresolved D. V was pared by 5 bases and J by 6 bases, with 12 bases between. This CDR3 has 12 residues. Germline V gives CDR1 SGHDT, CDR2 YYEEEE. CDR3 region: CASRWASGEQYF. Incomplete CDR3 DNA: TGTGCCAGCAGGTGGGCGAGTGGCGAG. Looking up the rest from reference TRBV5-6 and TRBJ2-7 gives the full variable domain: DAGVTQSPTHLIKTRGQQVTLRCSPKSGHDTVSWYQQALGQGPQFIFQYYEEEERQRGNFPDRFSGHQFPNYSSELNVNALLLGDSALYLCASRWASGEQYFGPGTRLTVT.

By sample fraction, this clone is medium-sized (0.01 to 0.1%). Incomplete CDR3 DNA: TGCGCCAGCAGCCCGGAAGGGGTTGGC. Encoded protein: CASSPEGVG. The complete CDR3 reads CASSPEGVGYTF. This chain joins TRBV5-1 and TRBJ1-2, with D perhaps matching TRBD1 (5 bases). The read terminates 3 residues ahead of where the CDR3 ends, so the germline J gene completes it. Germline-derived CDR1 and CDR2 are SGHRS and YFSETQ. The V gene lost 4 bases and the J gene lost 7 bases, with 11 bases spanning the gap. The CDR3 totals 12 residues.

This clone turned up a few times. The missing CDR3 end, 3 residues past where the read stops, is filled in from the germline J gene. The genes are TRBV20-1 and TRBJ2-5, with 12 bases lining up with TRBD2. This CDR3 is 14 amino acids long. CDR1 and CDR2 (germline): DFQATT, SNEGSKA (reference sequence). J lost 5 bases, V lost 6 bases, and 7 bases had no gene match. The sequenced part of the CDR3 DNA is TGCAGTGCCCGGACTAGCGGGACCGCCGAGACC. Translating gives CSARTSGTAET. The full CDR3 sequence reads CSARTSGTAETQYF.

This clone was observed at least ten times. CDR3 amino acids: CSARGSYYEQYF. The covered CDR3 bases are TGCAGTGCTAGAGGTAGCTACTACGAG. The rearrangement uses TRBV20-1 and TRBJ2-7; D not resolved. Read sequence stops 3 residues before the CDR3 end, and the germline J gene provides the missing end. V was trimmed by 1 base and J by 3 bases, leaving 7 bases between them. The CDR3 has 12 amino acids. Germline-derived CDR1 and CDR2 are DFQATT and SNEGSKA (reference sequence).